The clone carrying this T cell receptor beta chain turned up a few times. Its target is unknown. These data belong to a study of response to subunit inactivated influenza vaccine. Germline V gene sequence: CDR1 DFQATT, CDR2 SNEGSKA (reference sequence). Trimming cost V 5 bases and J 0 bases; bases outside gene matches: 10. CDR3 size: 15 residues. MiXCR, run by TCRdb on the RT-PCR reads, gives a single entry per CDR3 protein. The top ten hold 1.5% to 2% of the sample, which has hundreds of thousands of distinct CDR3 sequences, roughly 23% seen once. Study outcomes and limitations: Authors suggested each seasonal influenza vaccination recruits few new T cells.

The genes are TRBV20-1 and TRBJ2-7, with 7 bases aligning to TRBD2. This TCR was sampled from a middle-aged man who received an inactivated influenza vaccine. The specimen comprised CD4+ T cells sorted from PBMCs, sampled around 5 days after vaccination. CDR3 amino acids: CSAPVDSGLSYEQYF. The CDR3 nucleotides are TGCAGTGCTCCTGTTGATAGCGGGCTCTCCTACGAGCAGTACTTC.